What follows is one T cell receptor (beta chain) and its context. As yet, its antigen is unknown. This sample is part of a study of siplizumab effects on memory and regulatory T cells. Study outcomes and limitations: Proliferating CD4+ or CD8+ clones, roughly 75-97% of them, lacked an assignable naive or memory phenotype. Both greater diversity than memory cells and a major contribution to the alloresponse seemed to characterize naive T cells.

TCRdb keeps only in-frame clones here, not all; method: immunoSEQ multiplex PCR. The sample records about 97,000 clones, 80% to 95% being singletons. The CDR3 runs 13 residues. Sequencing was carried out using non-Treg CD4+ T cells sorted from blood. This clonotype originated in a human donor in good health. This rearrangement joins TRBV1 to TRBJ2-1. TRBV1 is annotated as a pseudogene. The CDR3 DNA follows: TGCACCAGCAGCCGGGGTAGTACCAATGAGCAGTTCTTC. The encoded protein is CTSSRGSTNEQFF.